Presented here are 10 T cell receptor beta chains from one specimen sequenced in a study of PD-1 blockade in classical Hodgkin lymphoma. The assay was immunoSEQ multiplex PCR, and TCRdb's table has in-frame clones only and misses some. The repertoire has about 17,000 clones, about 85% of them found once; the top ten carry roughly 3.9%. Time point here: newly diagnosed, previously untreated cHL patient sample. Sequencing input: peripheral blood mononuclear cells (PBMCs). These TCRs come from a human donor with classical Hodgkin lymphoma.

The CDR3 nucleotides are TGTGCCAGCAGCCCTCAGGGGGCAAGTGGTCAGCCCCAGCATTTT. It yields the protein CASSPQGASGQPQHF. This rearrangement joins TRBV7-2 to TRBJ1-5, with 8 bases fitting TRBD1. The CDR3 is 15 residues long. From germline, CDR1 is SGHTA and CDR2 FQGNSA. Trimming cost V 5 bases and J 6 bases; bases outside gene matches: 9.

The rearrangement uses TRBV9 and TRBJ2-7, with TRBD1 as a possible D gene (6 bases). Germline CDR1 SGDLS, CDR2 YYNGEE. V was clipped by 0 bases and J by 4 bases, with 11 bases between them. The CDR3 contains 14 residues. The CDR3 loop is CASSVDVGGYEQYF. In DNA, the CDR3 is TGTGCCAGCAGCGTAGATGTAGGGGGTTACGAGCAGTACTTC.

CDR3 bases: TGTGCCAGCCTCGACAGGTCGACTGAAGCTTTCTTT. The encoded protein is CASLDRSTEAFF. The J gene is TRBJ1-1, the V gene TRBV28; the D gene is possibly TRBD1 (6 bases). The ends were cut back, 8 bases at V and 5 bases at J, with 12 bases in the middle. The CDR3 is 12 amino acids. Looked up from germline, CDR1 is MDHEN and CDR2 is SYDVKM.

The chain links TRBV19 to TRBJ2-7; perhaps TRBD2 as D (5 bases). The CDR3 extends over 13 amino acids. Trimming cost V 10 bases and J 6 bases, with 19 bases left between them. CDR1 is LNHDA and CDR2 is SQIVND in the germline V gene (reference sequence). The CDR3 DNA reads as TGTGCCACCTCGGGATCCCACCTCGGCGAGCAGTACTTC. It yields the protein CATSGSHLGEQYF.

The table lists this clone with a count of one. This chain uses TRBV18 with TRBJ2-1; the match to TRBD1 covers 8 bases. J lost 7 bases, V lost 5 bases, and 4 bases had no gene match. The length of the CDR3 is 13 residues. The germline V gene has CDR1 KGHSH and CDR2 LQKENI. The CDR3 nucleotides read TGTGCCAGCTCAGCCTGGACAGGGAATGAGCAGTTCTTC. This sequence encodes CASSAWTGNEQFF.

A few counts support this clone. The CDR3 DNA is TGTGCCAGCAGGACAGAGAGCACTGAAGCTTTCTTT. Amino acids: CASRTESTEAFF. The V gene is TRBV28, the J gene TRBJ1-1; TRBD1 is a possible D gene (5 bases). This CDR3 has 12 amino acids. V lost 6 bases and J 4 bases, leaving 9 bases between the germline ends. Germline lookup yields CDR1 MDHEN and CDR2 SYDVKM.

The CDR3 here is CASSYSMRGTGNTIYF. The CDR3 DNA reads TGTGCCAGCAGTTACTCGATGAGGGGGACTGGAAACACCATATATTTT. This rearrangement joins TRBV6-5 to TRBJ1-3; possible D gene TRBD1, 6 bases. Looked up from germline, CDR1 is MNHEY and CDR2 is SVGAGI. The V end was cut by 0 bases, the J end by 2 bases, with 11 bases between. This CDR3 has 16 residues.

This rearrangement joins TRBV5-6 to TRBJ2-7; 10 bases agree with TRBD1. The germline V gene encodes CDR1 SGHDT and CDR2 YYEEEE. V shed 3 bases and J 5 bases; nucleotides not matched to a gene: 8. This CDR3 contains 15 residues. CDR3 region: CASSSTGTGEDEQYF. DNA for the CDR3: TGTGCCAGCAGCTCAACCGGGACAGGGGAAGACGAGCAGTACTTC.

This chain uses TRBV2 with TRBJ2-6, with D unresolved. This CDR3 spans 14 amino acids. V was trimmed by 4 bases and J by 4 bases, leaving 8 bases between them. In germline, CDR1 is SNHLY, CDR2 FYNNEI. The CDR3 spells CASSVLSGANVLTF. The CDR3 DNA reads TGTGCCAGCAGTGTTCTGTCCGGGGCCAACGTCCTGACTTTC.

The CDR3 DNA follows: TGTGCCAGCAGCCAATTGACAGGGGCCTATGGCTACACCTTC. This sequence encodes CASSQLTGAYGYTF. This chain joins TRBV5-6 and TRBJ1-2; TRBD1 aligns across 8 bases. The V gene's germline CDR1 is SGHDT and CDR2 YYEEEE. The CDR3 runs to 14 residues. The J segment lost 4 bases and the V segment lost 4 bases, leaving 6 bases of the junction unmatched. Full variable domain (missing parts from reference TRBV5-6 and TRBJ1-2): DAGVTQSPTHLIKTRGQQVTLRCSPKSGHDTVSWYQQALGQGPQFIFQYYEEEERQRGNFPDRFSGHQFPNYSSELNVNALLLGDSALYLCASSQLTGAYGYTFGSGTRLTVV.